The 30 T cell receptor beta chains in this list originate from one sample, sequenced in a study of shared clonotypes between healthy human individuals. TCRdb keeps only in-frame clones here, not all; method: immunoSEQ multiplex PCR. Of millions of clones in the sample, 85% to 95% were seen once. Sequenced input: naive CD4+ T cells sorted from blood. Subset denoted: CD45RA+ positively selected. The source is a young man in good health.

DNA of the CDR3: TGTGCCAGCAGTGTTGGGCAGCCCCAACTTTACGAGCAGTACTTC. Amino acid sequence: CASSVGQPQLYEQYF. The chain combines TRBV6-1 with TRBJ2-7; no reliable D call. From germline, CDR1 is MNHNS and CDR2 SASEGT. The CDR3 has 15 amino acids. V dropped 4 bases and J dropped 4 bases, with 17 bases sitting between them.

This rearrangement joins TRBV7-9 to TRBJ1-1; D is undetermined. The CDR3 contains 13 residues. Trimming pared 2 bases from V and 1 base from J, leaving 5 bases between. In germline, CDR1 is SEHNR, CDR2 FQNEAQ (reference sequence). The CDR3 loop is CASSLNGNTEAFF. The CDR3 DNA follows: TGTGCCAGCAGCTTAAACGGGAACACTGAAGCTTTCTTT.

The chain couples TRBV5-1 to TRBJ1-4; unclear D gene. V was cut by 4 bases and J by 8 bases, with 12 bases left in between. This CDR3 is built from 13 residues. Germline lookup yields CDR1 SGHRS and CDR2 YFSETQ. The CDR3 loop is CASSRSTTEKLFF. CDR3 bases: TGCGCCAGCAGCCGATCTACAACGGAAAAACTGTTTTTT.

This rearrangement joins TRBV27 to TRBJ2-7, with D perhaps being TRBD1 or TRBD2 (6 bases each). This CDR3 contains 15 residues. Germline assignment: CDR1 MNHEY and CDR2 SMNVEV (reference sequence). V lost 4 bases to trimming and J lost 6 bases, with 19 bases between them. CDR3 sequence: CASSYDGKGGSEQYF. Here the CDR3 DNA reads TGTGCCAGCAGTTACGACGGCAAGGGGGGTTCCGAGCAGTACTTC.

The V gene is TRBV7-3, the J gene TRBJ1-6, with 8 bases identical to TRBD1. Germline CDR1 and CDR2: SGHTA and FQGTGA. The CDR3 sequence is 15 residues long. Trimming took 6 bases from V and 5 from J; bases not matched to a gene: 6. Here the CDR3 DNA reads TGTGCCAGCAGTTCTGGACAGGGACATAATTCACCCCTCCACTTT. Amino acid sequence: CASSSGQGHNSPLHF.

The CDR3 region is CASSLLRDLGGDGYGYTF. The CDR3 nucleotides read TGTGCCAGCAGCCTACTTCGGGACCTCGGAGGGGACGGCTATGGCTACACCTTC. The rearrangement uses TRBV28 and TRBJ1-2; tentatively, D is TRBD1 (5 bases). Germline-derived CDR1 and CDR2 are MDHEN and SYDVKM. This CDR3 is 18 amino acids long. V lost 6 bases, J lost 4 bases, and 27 bases lay in between.

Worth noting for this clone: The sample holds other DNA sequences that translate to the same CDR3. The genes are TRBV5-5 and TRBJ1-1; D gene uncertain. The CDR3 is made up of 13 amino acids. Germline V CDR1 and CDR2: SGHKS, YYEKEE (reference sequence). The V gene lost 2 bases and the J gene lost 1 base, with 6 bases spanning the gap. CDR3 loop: CASSLWGNTEAFF. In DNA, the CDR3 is TGTGCCAGCAGCTTATGGGGGAACACTGAAGCTTTCTTT.

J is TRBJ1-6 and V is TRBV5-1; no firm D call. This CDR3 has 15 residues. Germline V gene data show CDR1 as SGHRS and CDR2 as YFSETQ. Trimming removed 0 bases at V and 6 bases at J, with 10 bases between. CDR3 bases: TGCGCCAGCAGCTTGGATGAGGGTTCTAATTCACCCCTCCACTTT. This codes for CASSLDEGSNSPLHF.

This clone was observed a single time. CDR3 coding DNA: TGTGCCAGCAGCTCGGAGGGACAGGGAGTGACTGAAGCTTTCTTT. Its translation is CASSSEGQGVTEAFF. This chain joins TRBV9 and TRBJ1-1; TRBD1 matches at 9 bases. The CDR3 consists of 15 residues. J gave up 5 bases and V 4 bases, and 9 bases lay outside the gene matches. Germline values: CDR1 SGDLS, CDR2 YYNGEE.

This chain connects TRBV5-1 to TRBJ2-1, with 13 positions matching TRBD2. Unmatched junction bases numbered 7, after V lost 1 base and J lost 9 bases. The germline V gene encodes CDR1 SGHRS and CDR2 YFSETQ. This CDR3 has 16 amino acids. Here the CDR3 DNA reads TGCGCCAGCAGCTTGTGGACTAGCGGGAGCATCGGTGAGCAGTTCTTC. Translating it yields CASSLWTSGSIGEQFF.

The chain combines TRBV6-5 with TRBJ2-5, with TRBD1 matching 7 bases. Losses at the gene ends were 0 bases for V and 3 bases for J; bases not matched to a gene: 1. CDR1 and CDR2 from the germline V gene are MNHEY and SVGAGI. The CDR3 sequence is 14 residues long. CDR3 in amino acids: CASSYSGTEETQYF. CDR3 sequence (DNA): TGTGCCAGCAGTTACTCGGGGACAGAAGAGACCCAGTACTTC.

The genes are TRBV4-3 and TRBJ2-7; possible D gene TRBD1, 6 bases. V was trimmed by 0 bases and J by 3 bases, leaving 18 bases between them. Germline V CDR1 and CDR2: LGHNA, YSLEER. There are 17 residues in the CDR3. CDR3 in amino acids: CASSQDRGSGVGYEQYF. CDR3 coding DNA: TGCGCCAGCAGCCAAGATAGGGGCTCAGGGGTCGGCTACGAGCAGTACTTC.

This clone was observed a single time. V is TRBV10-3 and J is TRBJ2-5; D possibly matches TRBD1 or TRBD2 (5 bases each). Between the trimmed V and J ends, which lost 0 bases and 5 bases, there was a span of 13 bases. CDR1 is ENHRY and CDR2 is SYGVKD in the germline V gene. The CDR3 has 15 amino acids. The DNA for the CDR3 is TGTGCCATCAGTGAGTCGAAGGGGCGAGGGGAGACCCAGTACTTC. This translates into CAISESKGRGETQYF.

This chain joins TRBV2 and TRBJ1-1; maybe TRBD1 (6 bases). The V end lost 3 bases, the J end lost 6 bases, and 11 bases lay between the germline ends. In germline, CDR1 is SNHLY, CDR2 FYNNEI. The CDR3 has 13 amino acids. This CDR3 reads CASSESGGAEAFF. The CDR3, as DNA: TGTGCCAGCAGTGAGTCTGGGGGCGCTGAAGCTTTCTTT.

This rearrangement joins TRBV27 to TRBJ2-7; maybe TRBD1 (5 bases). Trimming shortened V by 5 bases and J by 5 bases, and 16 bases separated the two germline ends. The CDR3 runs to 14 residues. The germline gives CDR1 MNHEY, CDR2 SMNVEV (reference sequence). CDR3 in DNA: TGTGCCAGCAGTCCGGACATAAAACCCCACGAGCAGTACTTC. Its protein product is CASSPDIKPHEQYF.

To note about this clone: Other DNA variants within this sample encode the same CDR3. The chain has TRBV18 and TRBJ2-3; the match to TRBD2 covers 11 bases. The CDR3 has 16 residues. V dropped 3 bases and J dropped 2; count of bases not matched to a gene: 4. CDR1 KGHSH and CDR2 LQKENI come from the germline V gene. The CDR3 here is CASSPLAGGNTDTQYF. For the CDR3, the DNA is TGTGCCAGCTCACCCCTAGCGGGGGGTAACACAGATACGCAGTATTTT.

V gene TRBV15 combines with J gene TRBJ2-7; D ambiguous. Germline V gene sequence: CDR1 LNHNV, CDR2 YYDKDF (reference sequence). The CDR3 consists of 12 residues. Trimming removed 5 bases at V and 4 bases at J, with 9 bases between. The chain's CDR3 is CATSLGPYEQYF. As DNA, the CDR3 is TGTGCCACCAGCCTCGGGCCTTACGAGCAGTACTTC.

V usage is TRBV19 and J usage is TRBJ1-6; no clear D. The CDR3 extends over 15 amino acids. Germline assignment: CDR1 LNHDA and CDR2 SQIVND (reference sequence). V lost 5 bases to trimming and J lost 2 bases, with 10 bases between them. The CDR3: CASSGSGTYNSPLHF. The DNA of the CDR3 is TGTGCCAGTAGTGGGTCGGGAACCTATAATTCACCCCTCCACTTT.

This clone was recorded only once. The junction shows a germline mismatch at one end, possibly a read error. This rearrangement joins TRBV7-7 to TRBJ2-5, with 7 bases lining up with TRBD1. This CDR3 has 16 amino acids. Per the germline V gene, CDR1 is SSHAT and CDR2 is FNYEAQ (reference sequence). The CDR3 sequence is CASSLAQGRVGETQYF. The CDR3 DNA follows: TGTGCTAGCAGCTTAGCACAGGGGAGAGTGGGAGAGACCCAGTACTTC.

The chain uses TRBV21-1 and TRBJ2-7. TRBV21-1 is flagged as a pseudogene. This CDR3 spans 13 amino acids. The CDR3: CANGPIMYNEQYF. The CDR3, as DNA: TGTGCCAACGGACCCATAATGTACAACGAGCAGTACTTC.

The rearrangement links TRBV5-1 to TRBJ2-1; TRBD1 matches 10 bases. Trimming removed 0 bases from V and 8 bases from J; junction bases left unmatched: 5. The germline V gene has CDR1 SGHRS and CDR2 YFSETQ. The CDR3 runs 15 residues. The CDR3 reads CASSLVGQGVDEQFF. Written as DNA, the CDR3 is TGCGCCAGCAGCTTGGTTGGACAGGGGGTCGATGAGCAGTTCTTC. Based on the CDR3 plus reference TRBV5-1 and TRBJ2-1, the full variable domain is KAGVTQTPRYLIKTRGQQVTLSCSPISGHRSVSWYQQTPGQGLQFLFEYFSETQRNKGNFPGRFSGRQFSNSRSEMNVSTLELGDSALYLCASSLVGQGVDEQFFGPGTRLTVL.

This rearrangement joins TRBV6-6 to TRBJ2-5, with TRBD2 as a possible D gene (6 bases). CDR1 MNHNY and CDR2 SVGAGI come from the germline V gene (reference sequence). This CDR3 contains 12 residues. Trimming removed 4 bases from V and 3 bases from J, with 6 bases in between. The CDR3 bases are TGTGCCAGCAGTTGGGGGGAAGAGACCCAGTACTTC. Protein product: CASSWGEETQYF.

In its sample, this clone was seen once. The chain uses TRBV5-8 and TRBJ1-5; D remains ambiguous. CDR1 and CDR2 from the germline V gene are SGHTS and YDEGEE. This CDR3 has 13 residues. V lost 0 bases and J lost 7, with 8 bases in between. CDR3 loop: CASSLETGQPQHF. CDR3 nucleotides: TGTGCCAGCAGCTTGGAAACTGGACAGCCCCAGCATTTT.

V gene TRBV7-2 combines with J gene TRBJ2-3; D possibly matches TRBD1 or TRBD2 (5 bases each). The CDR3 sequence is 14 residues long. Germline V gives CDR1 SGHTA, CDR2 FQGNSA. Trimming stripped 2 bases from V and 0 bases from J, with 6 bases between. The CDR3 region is CASSLRGSTDTQYF. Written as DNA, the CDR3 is TGTGCCAGCAGCTTACGGGGCAGCACAGATACGCAGTATTTT.

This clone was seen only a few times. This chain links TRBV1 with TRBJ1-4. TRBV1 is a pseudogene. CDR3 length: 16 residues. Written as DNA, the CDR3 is TGCACCAGCAGCCCGAACCGGGCCCGGCCTAATGAAAAACTGTTTTTT. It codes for CTSSPNRARPNEKLFF.

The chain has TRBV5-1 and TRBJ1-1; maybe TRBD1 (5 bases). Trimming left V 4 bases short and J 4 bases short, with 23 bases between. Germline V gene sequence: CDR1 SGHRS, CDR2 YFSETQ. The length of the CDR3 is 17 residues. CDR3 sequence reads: CASSPTASSRGSTEAFF. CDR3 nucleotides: TGCGCCAGCAGCCCCACAGCCTCATCACGGGGGAGCACTGAAGCTTTCTTT.

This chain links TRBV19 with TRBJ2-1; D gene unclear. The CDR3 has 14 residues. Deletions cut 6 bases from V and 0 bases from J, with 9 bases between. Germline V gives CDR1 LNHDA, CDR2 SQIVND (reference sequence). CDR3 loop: CASRPPGSYNEQFF. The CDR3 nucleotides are TGTGCCAGTAGGCCGCCGGGCTCCTACAATGAGCAGTTCTTC.

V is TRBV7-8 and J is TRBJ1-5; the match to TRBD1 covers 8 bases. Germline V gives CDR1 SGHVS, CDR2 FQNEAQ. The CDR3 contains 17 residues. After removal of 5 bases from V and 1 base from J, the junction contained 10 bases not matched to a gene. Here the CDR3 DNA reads TGTGCCAGCAGCCCGGACAGGGTGAAGGGAAGCAATCAGCCCCAGCATTTT. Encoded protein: CASSPDRVKGSNQPQHF.

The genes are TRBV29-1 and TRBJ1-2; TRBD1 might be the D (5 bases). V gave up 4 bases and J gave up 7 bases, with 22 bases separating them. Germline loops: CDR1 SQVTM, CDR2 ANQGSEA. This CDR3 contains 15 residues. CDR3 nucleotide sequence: TGCAGCGTTGCTGTTCAAAGCGCGGGGGAGGGTGGCTACACCTTC. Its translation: CSVAVQSAGEGGYTF.

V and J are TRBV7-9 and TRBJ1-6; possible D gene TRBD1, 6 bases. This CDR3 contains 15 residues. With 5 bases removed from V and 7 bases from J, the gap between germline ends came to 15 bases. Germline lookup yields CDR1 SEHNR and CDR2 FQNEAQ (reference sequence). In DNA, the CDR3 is TGTGCCAGCAGCGTACAGGGTGCGGGAAATTCACCCCTCCACTTT. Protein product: CASSVQGAGNSPLHF.